Presented here are 27 T cell receptor beta chains from one specimen sequenced in a study of cytomegalovirus exposure and HLA in healthy donors. Use of 60 Vbeta and 13 Jbeta primers characterized the PCR. Some clones are missing from TCRdb's copy, which holds only in-frame ones; the method was immunoSEQ multiplex PCR. The profile shows around 300,000 clones, roughly 70% of them singletons. Material for sequencing was PBMCs. Source of these receptors: a female donor in good health and CMV-seronegative.

With regard to this clone: Relative to the germline gene, one junction end is altered; a read error may explain this. The chain uses TRBV4-1 and TRBJ2-1; the D gene is possibly TRBD1 (6 bases). Germline loops: CDR1 MGHRA, CDR2 YSYEKL. The CDR3 runs to 15 residues. The CDR3 coding sequence is TGCGCCAGCGGCCAAGAGGGTTCTAGCAGGGGTGAGCAGTTCTTC. Protein sequence: CASGQEGSSRGEQFF.

The rearrangement uses TRBV28 and TRBJ2-7; tentative D call: TRBD1 (6 bases). Germline-derived CDR1 and CDR2 are MDHEN and SYDVKM. The V and J ends lost 2 bases and 1 base respectively, with 18 bases between them. The CDR3 runs to 17 residues. The CDR3: CASSLRFQYRVSYEQYF. CDR3 bases: TGTGCCAGCAGTTTACGGTTTCAATACAGGGTTTCCTACGAGCAGTACTTC.

The chain is built from TRBV2 and TRBJ2-7, with a tentative D call TRBD1 (6 bases). V lost 1 base to trimming and J lost 6 bases, with 16 bases between them. The CDR3 has 15 residues. Germline V lookup: CDR1 SNHLY, CDR2 FYNNEI. CDR3 nucleotides: TGTGCCAGCAGTGAAGGGGGTCCGACAGGTCTCGAGCAGTACTTC. It specifies CASSEGGPTGLEQYF. The variable domain in full, completed from reference TRBV2 and TRBJ2-7, reads EPEVTQTPSHQVTQMGQEVILRCVPISNHLYFYWYRQILGQKVEFLVSFYNNEISEKSEIFDDQFSVERPDGSNFTLKIRSTKLEDSAMYFCASSEGGPTGLEQYFGPGTRLTVT.

The chain uses TRBV6-5 and TRBJ1-1; D may be TRBD1 (5 bases). The CDR3 totals 14 residues. Germline V lookup: CDR1 MNHEY, CDR2 SVGAGI. Trimming stripped 2 bases from V and 3 bases from J, with 10 bases between. The CDR3 loop reads CASSYGDSHTEAFF. The DNA for the CDR3 is TGTGCCAGCAGTTACGGGGACTCCCACACTGAAGCTTTCTTT.

About this clone itself: At one boundary the junction diverges from the germline segment, which might be a read error. The chain couples TRBV7-9 to TRBJ1-1, with 8 bases lining up with TRBD1. This CDR3 contains 14 residues. Germline CDR1 reads SEHNR; CDR2 reads FQNEAQ (reference sequence). For the CDR3, the DNA is TGTTCCAGCAGCTCTCAGGGGGCTGAGACTGAAGCTTTCTTT. Amino acids: CSSSSQGAETEAFF.

For the CDR3, the DNA is TGTGCCAGTGGACGGACAGGCCAGTACTTC. This codes for CASGRTGQYF. This chain connects TRBV19 to TRBJ2-4; 7 nucleotides match TRBD1. Germline CDR1 is LNHDA and CDR2 is SQIVND (reference sequence). This CDR3 has 10 residues. J lost 13 bases, V lost 8 bases, and 5 bases had no gene match.

The V call is TRBV6-6, the J call TRBJ2-7, with a possible D match to TRBD1 (6 bases). Trimming removed 5 bases from V and 0 bases from J, with 11 bases in between. Germline V CDR1 and CDR2: MNHNY, SVGAGI (reference sequence). This CDR3 is 14 amino acids long. The DNA for the CDR3 is TGTGCCAGCAGTACCCAGGGGTCCTCCTACGAGCAGTACTTC. The encoded protein is CASSTQGSSYEQYF.

The gene calls are TRBV28 and TRBJ2-7, with 7 bases lining up with TRBD2. Germline trimming cut 9 bases from V and 2 bases from J; bases unmatched to any gene: 7. Germline-derived CDR1 and CDR2 are MDHEN and SYDVKM. The CDR3 spans 13 residues. CDR3 protein: CASLQREPYEQYF. Written as DNA, the CDR3 is TGTGCCAGTCTTCAGCGGGAACCCTACGAGCAGTACTTC.

This rearrangement joins TRBV19 to TRBJ1-2; 9 nucleotides match TRBD1. CDR1 and CDR2 (germline): LNHDA, SQIVND (reference sequence). CDR3 length equals 12 residues. J gave up 6 bases and V 10 bases, and 6 bases lay outside the gene matches. CDR3 nucleotide sequence: TGTGCCACCTCGGGACAGGGAGATGGCTACACCTTC. It is translated as CATSGQGDGYTF.

This clone appeared once. The rearrangement links TRBV7-2 to TRBJ2-3; possibly TRBD2 for D (6 bases). V lost 3 bases to trimming and J lost 5 bases, with 12 bases between them. CDR1 and CDR2 (germline): SGHTA, FQGNSA. This CDR3 spans 14 amino acids. The CDR3: CASSFGQGGDTQYF. The CDR3 nucleotides read TGTGCCAGCAGCTTCGGGCAGGGAGGAGATACGCAGTATTTT.

This clone was recorded a few times. This chain connects TRBV7-2 to TRBJ1-1; 7 nucleotides line up with TRBD1. Germline CDR1 reads SGHTA; CDR2 reads FQGNSA. CDR3 length equals 14 residues. With V trimmed by 1 base and J by 4 bases, 3 bases remained unmatched. The CDR3 DNA sequence: TGTGCCAGCAGCTTAGAGGGGGCCCTCACTGAAGCTTTCTTT. This codes for CASSLEGALTEAFF. The complete variable domain, with remaining parts taken from reference TRBV7-2 and TRBJ1-1, reads GAGVSQSPSNKVTEKGKDVELRCDPISGHTALYWYRQSLGQGLEFLIYFQGNSAPDKSGLPSDRFSAERTGGSVSTLTIQRTQQEDSAVYLCASSLEGALTEAFFGQGTRLTVV.

The J gene is TRBJ1-1, the V gene TRBV14; D is unresolved. V shed 4 bases and J shed 1 base, with 10 bases lying between them. Germline loops: CDR1 SGHDN, CDR2 FVKESK. CDR3 size: 14 residues. The CDR3 DNA sequence: TGTGCCAGCAGCCGCCGAGCGGGGAACACTGAAGCTTTCTTT. This gives the protein CASSRRAGNTEAFF. Filled out from reference TRBV14 and TRBJ1-1, the complete variable domain reads EAGVTQFPSHSVIEKGQTVTLRCDPISGHDNLYWYRRVMGKEIKFLLHFVKESKQDESGMPNNRFLAERTGGTYSTLKVQPAELEDSGVYFCASSRRAGNTEAFFGQGTRLTVV.

Of note for this clone: The sample carries other DNA sequences with the same CDR3. This chain joins TRBV6-4 and TRBJ2-1, with 7 bases matching TRBD2. The V segment lost 6 bases and the J segment 0 bases; nucleotides outside the gene matches: 5. Germline assignment: CDR1 MRHNA and CDR2 SNTAGT. CDR3 length: 15 residues. The CDR3 nucleotides are TGTGCCAGCAGCGCTAGCGGAGGCTCCTACAATGAGCAGTTCTTC. Encoded protein: CASSASGGSYNEQFF.

The chain recombines TRBV5-8 with TRBJ2-2, with TRBD1 identical over 7 bases. Germline lookup yields CDR1 SGHTS and CDR2 YDEGEE. The CDR3 extends over 15 amino acids. The trim removed 4 bases at V and 4 bases at J, leaving 7 bases unmatched. The CDR3 sequence: CASSAGTVSTGELFF. In DNA, the CDR3 is TGTGCCAGCAGCGCCGGGACAGTAAGCACCGGGGAGCTGTTTTTT.

The chain couples TRBV4-2 to TRBJ1-1; D is unclear. V lost 0 bases and J lost 1, with 6 bases in between. This CDR3 comprises 14 residues. CDR1 LGHNA and CDR2 YNFKEQ come from the germline V gene. DNA of the CDR3: TGTGCCAGCAGCCAAGAGGGAGGGAACACTGAAGCTTTCTTT. Protein product: CASSQEGGNTEAFF.

The chain recombines TRBV11-3 with TRBJ2-1; 8 bases line up with TRBD2. The germline gives CDR1 SGHNT, CDR2 YENEEA. J was trimmed by 10 bases and V by 1 base; bases with no gene match: 3. This CDR3 spans 13 amino acids. In DNA form, the CDR3 reads TGTGCCAGCAGCTTAGCGGGAGGGTGGGAGCAGTTCTTC. As protein: CASSLAGGWEQFF.

This chain uses TRBV13 with TRBJ2-7; no definite D call. With 3 bases removed from V and 2 bases from J, the gap between germline ends came to 8 bases. The germline V gene has CDR1 PRHDT and CDR2 FYEKMQ (reference sequence). This CDR3 is 13 amino acids long. CDR3 loop: CASSLADTYEQYF. The CDR3 DNA follows: TGTGCCAGCAGCTTGGCAGACACCTACGAGCAGTACTTC. The complete variable domain, with remaining parts taken from reference TRBV13 and TRBJ2-7, reads AAGVIQSPRHLIKEKRETATLKCYPIPRHDTVYWYQQGPGQDPQFLISFYEKMQSDKGSIPDRFSAQQFSDYHSELNMSSLELGDSALYFCASSLADTYEQYFGPGTRLTVT.

The table lists this clone with a few counts. One end of the junction varies from germline; a read error may be responsible. This chain joins TRBV7-9 and TRBJ1-1; 8 bases fit TRBD1. This CDR3 has 16 amino acids. CDR1 SEHNR and CDR2 FQNEAQ come from the germline V gene (reference sequence). CDR3 sequence: CSSSLWQGAQGTEAFF. The CDR3, as DNA: TGTTCCAGCAGCTTATGGCAGGGGGCGCAGGGCACTGAAGCTTTCTTT. Full variable domain (outside the CDR3, taken from reference TRBV7-9 and TRBJ1-1): DTGVSQNPRHKITKRGQNVTFRCDPISEHNRLYWYRQTLGQGPEFLTYFQNEAQLEKSRLLSDRFSAERPKGSFSTLEIQRTEQGDSAMYLCSSSLWQGAQGTEAFFGQGTRLTVV.

The chain couples TRBV11-3 to TRBJ2-7, with TRBD2 as a possible D gene (7 bases). CDR1 SGHNT and CDR2 YENEEA come from the germline V gene. The CDR3 length is 13 residues. V dropped 1 base and J dropped 6 bases, with 10 bases sitting between them. CDR3 loop: CASSLAGGLEQYF. The DNA of the CDR3 is TGTGCCAGCAGCTTAGCCGGGGGGCTCGAGCAGTACTTC.

The V gene is TRBV7-9, the J gene TRBJ2-5; 7 bases map to TRBD1. Losses at the gene ends were 1 base for V and 4 bases for J; bases not matched to a gene: 6. CDR1 and CDR2 (germline): SEHNR, FQNEAQ (reference sequence). The CDR3 contains 15 residues. The CDR3 DNA reads TGTGCCAGCAGCTTAGACGGGACAGTATCAGAGACCCAGTACTTC. This translates into CASSLDGTVSETQYF.

The J gene is TRBJ1-1, the V gene TRBV7-9; D is unresolved. V lost 3 bases to trimming and J lost 4 bases, with 6 bases between them. Germline CDR1 and CDR2: SEHNR and FQNEAQ (reference sequence). There are 12 residues in the CDR3. The CDR3 loop reads CASSLPGTEAFF. The CDR3, as DNA: TGTGCCAGCAGCTTGCCGGGCACTGAAGCTTTCTTT.

This clone was counted only a few times. The chain carries TRBV30 and TRBJ1-3; maybe TRBD1 (5 bases). The CDR3 is 16 amino acids. The germline gives CDR1 GTSNPN, CDR2 SVGIG (reference sequence). The V gene lost 0 bases and the J gene lost 2 bases, with 14 bases spanning the gap. CDR3 in amino acids: CAWSVRAGMTGNTIYF. The CDR3 DNA reads as TGTGCCTGGAGTGTAAGGGCAGGGATGACTGGAAACACCATATATTTT.

The gene calls are TRBV5-1 and TRBJ2-3; tentative D call: TRBD2 (5 bases). Trimming took 0 bases from V and 6 from J, leaving 11 bases between them. CDR3 length: 14 amino acids. Germline assignment: CDR1 SGHRS and CDR2 YFSETQ. The CDR3 region is CASSLVPSRDTQYF. CDR3 coding DNA: TGCGCCAGCAGCTTGGTCCCTAGCCGCGATACGCAGTATTTT.

This sequence joins TRBV7-8 and TRBJ1-2; D remains unclear. Germline CDR1 is SGHVS and CDR2 is FQNEAQ. V was trimmed by 3 bases and J by 6 bases, leaving 20 bases between them. The CDR3 runs 16 residues. CDR3: CASSFRLPSISDGYTF. The CDR3 coding sequence is TGTGCCAGCAGCTTCAGACTACCGTCTATTTCGGATGGCTACACCTTC.

This chain uses TRBV2 with TRBJ1-6, with D unclear. The CDR3 consists of 15 residues. The ends were cut back, 5 bases at V and 5 bases at J, with 13 bases in the middle. The V gene's germline CDR1 is SNHLY and CDR2 FYNNEI. The CDR3 here is CASSTLGNDNSPLHF. The CDR3 DNA sequence: TGTGCCAGCAGTACTCTTGGTAACGATAATTCACCCCTCCACTTT.

V gene TRBV11-3 combines with J gene TRBJ2-3; 15 bases map to TRBD2. Per germline, CDR1 SGHNT and CDR2 YENEEA. The junction had 6 bases not matched to a gene; V was cut back by 6 bases and J by 2 bases. The CDR3 is 17 amino acids. The CDR3 DNA reads TGTGCCAGCAGTTCAGGGACTAGCGGGAGGCCCACAGATACGCAGTATTTT. It is translated as CASSSGTSGRPTDTQYF. Variable domain in full (rest from reference TRBV11-3 and TRBJ2-3): EAGVVQSPRYKIIEKKQPVAFWCNPISGHNTLYWYLQNLGQGPELLIRYENEEAVDDSQLPKDRFSAERLKGVDSTLKIQPAELGDSAVYLCASSSGTSGRPTDTQYFGPGTRLTVL.

The CDR3 loop reads CASSSVGGVDKNIQYF. CDR3 DNA: TGTGCCAGCAGTTCCGTGGGGGGGGTGGACAAAAACATTCAGTACTTC. The chain links TRBV28 to TRBJ2-4; 7 bases align to TRBD2. The trim removed 4 bases at V and 3 bases at J, leaving 9 bases unmatched. This CDR3 spans 16 amino acids. The germline V gene has CDR1 MDHEN and CDR2 SYDVKM. Variable domain in full (rest from reference TRBV28 and TRBJ2-4): DVKVTQSSRYLVKRTGEKVFLECVQDMDHENMFWYRQDPGLGLRLIYFSYDVKMKEKGDIPEGYSVSREKKERFSLILESASTNQTSMYLCASSSVGGVDKNIQYFGAGTRLSVL.